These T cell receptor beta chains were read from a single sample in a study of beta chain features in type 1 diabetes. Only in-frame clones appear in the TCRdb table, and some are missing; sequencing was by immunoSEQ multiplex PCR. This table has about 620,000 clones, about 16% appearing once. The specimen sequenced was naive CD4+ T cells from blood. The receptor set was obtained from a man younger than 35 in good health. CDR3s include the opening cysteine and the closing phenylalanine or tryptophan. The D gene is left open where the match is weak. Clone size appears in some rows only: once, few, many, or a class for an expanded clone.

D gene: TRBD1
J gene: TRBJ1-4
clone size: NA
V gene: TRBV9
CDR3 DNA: TGTGCCAGCAGCCGGGGACAGCCCCAGAGAAATGAAAAACTGTTTTTT
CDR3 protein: CASSRGQPQRNEKLFF

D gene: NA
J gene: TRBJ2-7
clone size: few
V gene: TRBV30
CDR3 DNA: TGTGCCTGGTGGGGACGAGGGTTCTACGAGCAGTACTTC
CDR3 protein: CAWWGRGFYEQYF

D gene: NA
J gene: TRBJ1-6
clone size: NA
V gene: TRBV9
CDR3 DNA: TGTGCCAGCAGTCGCCGCCAGGGCGAGTCCTATAATTCACCCCTCCACTTT
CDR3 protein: CASSRRQGESYNSPLHF

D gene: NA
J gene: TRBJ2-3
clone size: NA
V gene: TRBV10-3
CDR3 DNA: TGTGCCATCAGAGGGCCCAAAGGGCCAGATACGCAGTATTTT
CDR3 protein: CAIRGPKGPDTQYF

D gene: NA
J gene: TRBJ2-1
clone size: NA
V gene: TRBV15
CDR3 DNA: TGTGCCACCAGCAGAGATCCCTGGGAAGGGGAAATGCAGTTCTTC
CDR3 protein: CATSRDPWEGEMQFF

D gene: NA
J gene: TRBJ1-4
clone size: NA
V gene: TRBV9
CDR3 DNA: TGTGCCAGCAGCGTAGCCCTAAACGGAGGGAATGAAAAACTGTTTTTT
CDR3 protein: CASSVALNGGNEKLFF

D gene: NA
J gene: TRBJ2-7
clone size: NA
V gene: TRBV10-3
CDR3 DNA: TGTGCCATCAGTGGGACAAACTACGAGCAGTACTTC
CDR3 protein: CAISGTNYEQYF

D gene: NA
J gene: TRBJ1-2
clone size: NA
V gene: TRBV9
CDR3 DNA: TGTGCCAGCAGCCCGACAGCGGGATATGGCTACACCTTC
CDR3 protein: CASSPTAGYGYTF

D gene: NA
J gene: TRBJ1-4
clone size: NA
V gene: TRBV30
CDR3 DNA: TGTGCCTGGAGGACTGAAGGGACGGCCCGTGAAAAACTGTTTTTT
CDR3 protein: CAWRTEGTAREKLFF

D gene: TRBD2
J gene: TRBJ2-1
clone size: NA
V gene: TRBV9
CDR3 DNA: TGTGCCACCTCACTCGGGACTAGCGGGTACAATGAGCAGTTCTTC
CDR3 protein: CATSLGTSGYNEQFF

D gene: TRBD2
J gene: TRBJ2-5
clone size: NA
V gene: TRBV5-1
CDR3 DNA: TGCGCCATTACCCCGACTAGCGGGGGAGCCTTAAAGACCCAGTACTTC
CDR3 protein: CAITPTSGGALKTQYF

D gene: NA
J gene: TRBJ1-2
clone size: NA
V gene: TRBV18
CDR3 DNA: TGTGCCAGCTCGGGGGGATCCGACTATGGCTACACCTTC
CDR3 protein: CASSGGSDYGYTF

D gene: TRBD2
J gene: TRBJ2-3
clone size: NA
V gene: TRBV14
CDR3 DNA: TGTGCCAGCAGCCGACTCCCTCCTGGGACTAGCGGGAGTGGAAGAGATACGCAGTATTTT
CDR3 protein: CASSRLPPGTSGSGRDTQYF

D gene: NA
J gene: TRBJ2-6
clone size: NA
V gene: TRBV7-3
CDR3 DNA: TGTGCCAGCAGCCTATTTCAAGCCAACGTCCTGACTTTC
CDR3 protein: CASSLFQANVLTF

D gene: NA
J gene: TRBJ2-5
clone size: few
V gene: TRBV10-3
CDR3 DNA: TGTGCCATCAGTGAGCCATTGGGGGCGGGGACTCAAGAGACCCAGTACTTC
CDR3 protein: CAISEPLGAGTQETQYF

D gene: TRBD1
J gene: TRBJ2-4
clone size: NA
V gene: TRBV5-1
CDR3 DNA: TGCGCCAGCAGCTTGGTCCCGGACAGGGGGGCCCACGAGTACTTC
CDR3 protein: CASSLVPDRGAHEYF

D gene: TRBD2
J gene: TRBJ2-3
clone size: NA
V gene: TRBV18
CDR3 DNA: TGTGCCAGCTCAACAAAAGCTAGCGGGAGGGGAGATACGCAGTATTTT
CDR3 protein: CASSTKASGRGDTQYF

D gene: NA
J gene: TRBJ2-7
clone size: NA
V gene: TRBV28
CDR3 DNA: TGTGCCAGCAGTCCCCTGGACATTAATTACGAGCAGTACTTC
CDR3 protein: CASSPLDINYEQYF

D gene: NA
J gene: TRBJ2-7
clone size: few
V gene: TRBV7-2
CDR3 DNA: TGTGCCAGCAGCTCGCTCCCCTACGAGCAGTACTTC
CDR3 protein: CASSSLPYEQYF

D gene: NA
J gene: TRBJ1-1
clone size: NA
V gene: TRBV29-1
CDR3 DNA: TGCAGCGTTTTCCGGGACACCAAGTTCGGGACTGAAGCTTTCTTT
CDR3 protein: CSVFRDTKFGTEAFF

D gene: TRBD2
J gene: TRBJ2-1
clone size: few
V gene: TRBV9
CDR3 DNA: TGTGCCAGCAGCGTAGCTACAGGGCTAGCGGGGGGCCTATCGAATGAGCAGTTCTTC
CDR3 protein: CASSVATGLAGGLSNEQFF

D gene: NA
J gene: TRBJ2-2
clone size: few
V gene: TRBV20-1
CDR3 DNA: TGCAGTGCGCGGGGAGCTGGGGAGCTGTTTTTT
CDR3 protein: CSARGAGELFF

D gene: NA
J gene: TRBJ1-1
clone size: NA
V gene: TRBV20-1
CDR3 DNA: TGCAGTGCTAATCCTATCGGAGCTTTCTTT
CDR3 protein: CSANPIGAFF

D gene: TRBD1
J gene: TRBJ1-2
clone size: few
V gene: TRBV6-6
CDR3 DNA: TGTGCCAGCACCCAGGGGGTGGGCTACACCTTC
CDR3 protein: CASTQGVGYTF

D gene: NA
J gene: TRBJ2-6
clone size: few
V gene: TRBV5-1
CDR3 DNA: TGCGCCAGCAGCAGGTCTTCAGGGGCCAACGTCCTGACTTTC
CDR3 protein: CASSRSSGANVLTF

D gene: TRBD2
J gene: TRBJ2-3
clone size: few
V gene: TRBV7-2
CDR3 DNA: TGTGCCAGCAGCCCCCGGACTAGCGGGATAGGAGATACGCAGTATTTT
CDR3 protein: CASSPRTSGIGDTQYF